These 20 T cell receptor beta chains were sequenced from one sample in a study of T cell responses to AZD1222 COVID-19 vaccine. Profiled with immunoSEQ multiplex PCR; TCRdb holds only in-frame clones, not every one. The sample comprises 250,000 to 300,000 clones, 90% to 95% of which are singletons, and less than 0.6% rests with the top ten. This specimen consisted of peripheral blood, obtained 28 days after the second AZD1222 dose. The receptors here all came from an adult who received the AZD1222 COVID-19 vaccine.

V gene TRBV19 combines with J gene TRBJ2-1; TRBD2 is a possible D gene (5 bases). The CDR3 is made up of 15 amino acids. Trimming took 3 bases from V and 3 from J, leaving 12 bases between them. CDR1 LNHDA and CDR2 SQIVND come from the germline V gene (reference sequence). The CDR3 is CASSIEGLGYNEQFF. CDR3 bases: TGTGCCAGTAGTATTGAGGGTCTGGGCTACAATGAGCAGTTCTTC.

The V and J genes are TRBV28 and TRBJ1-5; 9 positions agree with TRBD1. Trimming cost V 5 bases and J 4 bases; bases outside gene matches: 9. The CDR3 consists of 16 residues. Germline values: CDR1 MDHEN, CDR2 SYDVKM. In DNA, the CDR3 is TGTGCCAGCAGTCCCAGCCCGGGGACAGGGAATCAGCCCCAGCATTTT. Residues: CASSPSPGTGNQPQHF. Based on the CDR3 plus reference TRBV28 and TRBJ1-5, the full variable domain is DVKVTQSSRYLVKRTGEKVFLECVQDMDHENMFWYRQDPGLGLRLIYFSYDVKMKEKGDIPEGYSVSREKKERFSLILESASTNQTSMYLCASSPSPGTGNQPQHFGDGTRLSIL.

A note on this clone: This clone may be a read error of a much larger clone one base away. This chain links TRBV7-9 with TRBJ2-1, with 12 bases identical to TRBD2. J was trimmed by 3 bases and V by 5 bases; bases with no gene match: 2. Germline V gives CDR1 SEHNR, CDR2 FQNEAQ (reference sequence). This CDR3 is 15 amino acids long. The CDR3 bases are TGTGCCAGCAGCCCGGGACTAGCGGGCTACAATGAGCAGTTCTTC. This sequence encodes CASSPGLAGYNEQFF.

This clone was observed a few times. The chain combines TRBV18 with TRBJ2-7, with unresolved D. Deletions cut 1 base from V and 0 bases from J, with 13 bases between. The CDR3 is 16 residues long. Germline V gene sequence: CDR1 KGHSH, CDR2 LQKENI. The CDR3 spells CASSPLIPSSSYEQYF. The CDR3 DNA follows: TGTGCCAGCTCACCACTGATACCCAGTAGCTCCTACGAGCAGTACTTC.

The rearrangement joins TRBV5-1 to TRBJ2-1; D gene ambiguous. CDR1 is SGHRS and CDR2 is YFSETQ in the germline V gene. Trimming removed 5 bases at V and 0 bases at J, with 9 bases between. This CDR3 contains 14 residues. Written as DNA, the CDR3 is TGCGCCAGCAGGGCGACCCGCTCCTACAATGAGCAGTTCTTC. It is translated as CASRATRSYNEQFF. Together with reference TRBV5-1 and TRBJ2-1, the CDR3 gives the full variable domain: KAGVTQTPRYLIKTRGQQVTLSCSPISGHRSVSWYQQTPGQGLQFLFEYFSETQRNKGNFPGRFSGRQFSNSRSEMNVSTLELGDSALYLCASRATRSYNEQFFGPGTRLTVL.

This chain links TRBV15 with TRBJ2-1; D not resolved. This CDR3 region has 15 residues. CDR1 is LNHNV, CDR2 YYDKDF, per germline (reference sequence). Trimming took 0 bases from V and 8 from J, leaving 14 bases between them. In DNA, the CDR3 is TGTGCCACCAGCAGAGATTTAAAGGGTGGCCATGAGCAGTTCTTC. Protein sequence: CATSRDLKGGHEQFF.

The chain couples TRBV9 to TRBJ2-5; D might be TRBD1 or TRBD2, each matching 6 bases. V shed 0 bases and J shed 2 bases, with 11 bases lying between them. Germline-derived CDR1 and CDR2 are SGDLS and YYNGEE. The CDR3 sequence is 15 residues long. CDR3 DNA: TGTGCCAGCAGCGTAGCGTGGGGGGCGCAAGAGACCCAGTACTTC. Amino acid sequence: CASSVAWGAQETQYF.

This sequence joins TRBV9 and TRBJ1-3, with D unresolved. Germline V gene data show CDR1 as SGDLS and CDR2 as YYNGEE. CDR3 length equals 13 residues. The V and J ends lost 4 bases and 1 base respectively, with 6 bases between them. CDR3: CASSPESGNTIYF. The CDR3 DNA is TGTGCCAGCAGCCCAGAGTCTGGAAACACCATATATTTT.

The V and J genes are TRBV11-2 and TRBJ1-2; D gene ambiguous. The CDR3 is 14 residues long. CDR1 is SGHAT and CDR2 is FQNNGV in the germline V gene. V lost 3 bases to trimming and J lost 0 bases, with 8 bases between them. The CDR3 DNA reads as TGTGCCAGCAGCTTCAGACAATCTAACTATGGCTACACCTTC. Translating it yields CASSFRQSNYGYTF.

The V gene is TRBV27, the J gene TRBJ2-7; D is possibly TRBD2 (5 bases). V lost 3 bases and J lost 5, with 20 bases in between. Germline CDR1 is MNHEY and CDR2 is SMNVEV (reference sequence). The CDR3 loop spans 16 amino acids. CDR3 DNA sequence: TGTGCCAGCAGTTTCGGACTCCCAGCCCTTATGCACGAGCAGTACTTC. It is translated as CASSFGLPALMHEQYF.

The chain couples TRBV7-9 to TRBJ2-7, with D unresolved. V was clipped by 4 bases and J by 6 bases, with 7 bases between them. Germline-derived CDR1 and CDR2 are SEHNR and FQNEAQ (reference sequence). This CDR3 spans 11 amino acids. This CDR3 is CASSSSPEQYF. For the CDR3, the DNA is TGTGCCAGCAGCTCGTCCCCCGAGCAGTACTTC.

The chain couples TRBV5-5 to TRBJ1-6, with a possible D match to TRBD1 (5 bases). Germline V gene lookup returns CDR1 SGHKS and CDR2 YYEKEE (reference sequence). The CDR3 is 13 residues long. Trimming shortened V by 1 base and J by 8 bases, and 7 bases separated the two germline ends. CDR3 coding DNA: TGTGCCAGCAGCTTGTTGGGGGATTCACCCCTCCACTTT. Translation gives CASSLLGDSPLHF.

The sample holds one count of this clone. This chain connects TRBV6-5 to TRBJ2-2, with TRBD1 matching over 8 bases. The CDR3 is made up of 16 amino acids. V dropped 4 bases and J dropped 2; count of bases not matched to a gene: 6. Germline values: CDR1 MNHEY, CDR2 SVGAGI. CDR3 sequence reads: CASSWTGIDNTGELFF. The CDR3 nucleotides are TGTGCCAGCAGTTGGACAGGGATCGATAACACCGGGGAGCTGTTTTTT.

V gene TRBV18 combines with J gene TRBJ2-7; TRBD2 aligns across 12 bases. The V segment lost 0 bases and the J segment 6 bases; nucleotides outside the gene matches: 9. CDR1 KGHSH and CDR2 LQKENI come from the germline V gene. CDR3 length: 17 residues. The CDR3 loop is CASSPPGLAGKGFEQYF. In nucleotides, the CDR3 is TGTGCCAGCTCACCACCTGGACTAGCGGGGAAGGGGTTCGAGCAGTACTTC. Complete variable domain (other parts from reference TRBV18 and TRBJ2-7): NAGVMQNPRHLVRRRGQEARLRCSPMKGHSHVYWYRQLPEEGLKFMVYLQKENIIDESGMPKERFSAEFPKEGPSILRIQQVVRGDSAAYFCASSPPGLAGKGFEQYFGPGTRLTVT.

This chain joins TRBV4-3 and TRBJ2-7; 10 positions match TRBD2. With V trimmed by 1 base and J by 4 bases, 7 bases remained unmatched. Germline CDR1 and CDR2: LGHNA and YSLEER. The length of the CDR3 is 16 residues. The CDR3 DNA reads TGCGCCAGCAGCCAAGGTCTAGCGGGAGAGAAATACGAGCAGTACTTC. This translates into CASSQGLAGEKYEQYF.

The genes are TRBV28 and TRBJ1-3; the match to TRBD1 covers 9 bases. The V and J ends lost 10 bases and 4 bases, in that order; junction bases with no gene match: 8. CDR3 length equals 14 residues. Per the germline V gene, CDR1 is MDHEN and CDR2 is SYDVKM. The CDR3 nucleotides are TGTGCCACCAAATGGGACAGGGAGGGAAACACCATATATTTT. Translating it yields CATKWDREGNTIYF.

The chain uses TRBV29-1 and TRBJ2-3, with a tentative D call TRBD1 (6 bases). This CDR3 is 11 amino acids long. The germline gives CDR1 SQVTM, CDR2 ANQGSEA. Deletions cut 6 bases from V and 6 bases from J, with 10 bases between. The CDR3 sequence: CSVDTGDTQYF. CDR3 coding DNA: TGCAGCGTGGATACAGGGGATACGCAGTATTTT.

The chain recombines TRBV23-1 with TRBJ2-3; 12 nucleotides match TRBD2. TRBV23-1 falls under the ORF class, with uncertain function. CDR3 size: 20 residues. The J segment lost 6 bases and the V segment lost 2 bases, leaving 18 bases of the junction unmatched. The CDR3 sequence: CASSQPTPPRLAGEGDTQYF. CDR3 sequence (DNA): TGCGCCAGCAGTCAACCGACCCCTCCAAGACTAGCGGGAGAAGGTGATACGCAGTATTTT.

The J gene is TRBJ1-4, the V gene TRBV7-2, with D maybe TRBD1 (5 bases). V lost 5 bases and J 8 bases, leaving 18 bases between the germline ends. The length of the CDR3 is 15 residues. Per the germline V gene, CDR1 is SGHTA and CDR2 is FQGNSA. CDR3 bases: TGTGCCAGCAGCCCTCGGGACGGCCAATGGGAAAAACTGTTTTTT. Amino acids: CASSPRDGQWEKLFF.

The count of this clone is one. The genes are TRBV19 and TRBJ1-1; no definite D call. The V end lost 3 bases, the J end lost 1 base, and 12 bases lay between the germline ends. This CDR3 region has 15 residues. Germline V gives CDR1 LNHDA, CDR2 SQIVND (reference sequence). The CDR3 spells CASSMGGRRNTEAFF. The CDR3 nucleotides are TGTGCCAGTAGTATGGGTGGACGCCGGAACACTGAAGCTTTCTTT. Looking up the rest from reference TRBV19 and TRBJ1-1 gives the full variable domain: DGGITQSPKYLFRKEGQNVTLSCEQNLNHDAMYWYRQDPGQGLRLIYYSQIVNDFQKGDIAEGYSVSREKKESFPLTVTSAQKNPTAFYLCASSMGGRRNTEAFFGQGTRLTVV.